Each of the 14 T cell receptor beta chains below was sequenced from the same sample in a study of T cells in Graves' hyperthyroidism and ophthalmopathy. Amplified regions were TCR beta CDR3 sequences from RNA transcripts. The HTBI primer set served for first-round RT-PCR of the TCR CDR3. MiXCR, applied by TCRdb to the multiplex PCR reads, yields one record per CDR3 protein. The sample has 600,000 to 800,000 distinct CDR3 sequences, over 35% seen once; the top ten hold roughly 30%. The specimen was blood. Receptors were obtained from a woman in her 40s with Graves' hyperthyroidism.

Here the CDR3 reads CSAPRLDTQYF. The CDR3 region has the DNA TGCAGTGCTCCCCGTTTGGATACGCAGTATTTT. The chain employs TRBV20-1 and TRBJ2-3; D unclear. Between the trimmed V and J ends, which lost 5 bases and 6 bases, there was a span of 9 bases. The germline V gene has CDR1 DFQATT and CDR2 SNEGSKA (reference sequence). This CDR3 contains 11 residues.

This clonotype was recorded many times. J is TRBJ2-7 and V is TRBV20-1; D unclear. The ends were cut back, 2 bases at V and 2 bases at J, with 13 bases in the middle. Germline V gene sequence: CDR1 DFQATT, CDR2 SNEGSKA (reference sequence). The CDR3 has 14 residues. CDR3 in amino acids: CSARPSGTAYEQYF. CDR3 in DNA: TGCAGTGCTAGACCCTCAGGCACAGCCTACGAGCAGTACTTC.

The table lists this clonotype with a count of one. The rearrangement uses TRBV7-2 and TRBJ1-2, with D possibly TRBD1 on 6 matching bases. V was shortened by 1 base and J by 8 bases, with 11 bases between the two germline ends. CDR3 length equals 13 residues. Germline V CDR1 and CDR2: SGHTA, FQGNSA. CDR3: CASSLVQGEGYTF. Here the CDR3 DNA reads TGTGCCAGCAGCTTAGTACAGGGTGAGGGCTACACCTTC.

This chain uses TRBV6-6 with TRBJ1-2; unclear D gene. The CDR3 spans 15 residues. The V gene lost 5 bases and the J gene lost 3 bases, with 16 bases spanning the gap. CDR1 is MNHNY and CDR2 is SVGAGI in the germline V gene (reference sequence). CDR3 sequence: CASSTPSQIHYGYTF. The CDR3 DNA is TGTGCCAGCAGTACCCCGAGCCAAATCCACTATGGCTACACCTTC.

The chain employs TRBV12-3 or TRBV12-4 and TRBJ2-3, with D uncertain. V lost 8 bases, J lost 2 bases, and 11 bases lay in between. This CDR3 has 13 residues. CDR3 in DNA: TGTGCCAGCCTCAATGAAAACACAGATACGCAGTATTTT. It encodes CASLNENTDTQYF.

The table lists this clonotype with many counts. The rearrangement uses TRBV19 and TRBJ1-2; 8 nucleotides agree with TRBD1. V lost 6 bases, J lost 8 bases, and 8 bases stayed unmatched. Germline assignment: CDR1 LNHDA and CDR2 SQIVND (reference sequence). This CDR3 has 13 residues. This CDR3 is CASSGNRGRGYTF. The CDR3, as DNA: TGTGCCAGTAGCGGGAACAGGGGGAGAGGCTACACCTTC.

The sample holds many counts of this clonotype. This chain joins TRBV24-1 and TRBJ2-6, with a tentative D call TRBD1 (5 bases). The length of the CDR3 is 16 residues. Trimming removed 2 bases at V and 2 bases at J, with 9 bases between. Germline values: CDR1 KGHDR, CDR2 SFDVKD. The CDR3 loop is CATSDSREAGANVLTF. Written as DNA, the CDR3 is TGTGCCACCAGTGATTCCAGGGAAGCTGGGGCCAACGTCCTGACTTTC.

The V gene is TRBV29-1, the J gene TRBJ2-1; 10 nucleotides align to TRBD2. Unmatched junction bases numbered 14, after V lost 4 bases and J lost 5 bases. Looked up from germline, CDR1 is SQVTM and CDR2 is ANQGSEA. The CDR3 is made up of 17 amino acids. CDR3 DNA: TGCAGCGTTGTAGGGCTAGCGGGAGACGGGGGACACAATGAGCAGTTCTTC. Translating gives CSVVGLAGDGGHNEQFF.

This rearrangement joins TRBV10-1 to TRBJ2-2; D is possibly TRBD2 (6 bases). This CDR3 has 16 residues. From germline, CDR1 is WNHNN and CDR2 SYGVQD (reference sequence). V gave up 6 bases and J gave up 6 bases, with 20 bases separating them. CDR3 amino acids: CASSPRRLGMAGELFF. In nucleotides, the CDR3 is TGCGCCAGCAGCCCCCGGAGACTAGGAATGGCCGGGGAGCTGTTTTTT.

This clonotype has at least ten counts. The V call is TRBV4-3, the J call TRBJ1-6; D unclear. The germline V gene encodes CDR1 LGHNA and CDR2 YSLEER. Trimming took 1 base from V and 10 from J, leaving 17 bases between them. The CDR3 is 16 amino acids. For the CDR3, the DNA is TGCGCCAGCAGCCAAGGTGTGACATTGTCTCGCTCACCCCTCCACTTT. Protein sequence: CASSQGVTLSRSPLHF.

This rearrangement joins TRBV28 to TRBJ1-1; maybe TRBD1 (5 bases). Germline V gene sequence: CDR1 MDHEN, CDR2 SYDVKM. V was cut by 8 bases and J by 9 bases, with 16 bases left in between. This CDR3 comprises 12 residues. The CDR3 is CASATEPFQAFF. CDR3 nucleotide sequence: TGTGCCAGCGCGACAGAGCCCTTCCAAGCTTTCTTT.

V and J are TRBV7-3 and TRBJ1-1, with 8 bases lining up with TRBD1. With 5 bases clipped from V and 11 bases from J, the junction kept 16 bases outside the gene matches. Germline CDR1 is SGHTA and CDR2 is FQGTGA. There are 15 residues in the CDR3. CDR3 nucleotide sequence: TGTGCCAGCAGCCCTGACAGGGGCGGGATGAAACAGGCTTTCTTT. It translates to CASSPDRGGMKQAFF.

Comment on this clonotype: A much larger clone is a single base away; this may be a read error. V is TRBV28 and J is TRBJ2-5; no definite D call. Germline CDR1 reads MDHEN; CDR2 reads SYDVKM. The CDR3 totals 8 residues. CDR3 in DNA: TGTGCCAGCAGTGCCCAGTGCTTC. It specifies CASSAQCF. The full variable domain, completed using reference TRBV28 and TRBJ2-5, is DVKVTQSSRYLVKRTGEKVFLECVQDMDHENMFWYRQDPGLGLRLIYFSYDVKMKEKGDIPEGYSVSREKKERFSLILESASTNQTSMYLCASSAQCFGPGTRLLVL.

The genes are TRBV11-2 and TRBJ2-7; D possibly corresponds to TRBD1 (6 bases). The CDR3 is made up of 16 amino acids. CDR1 is SGHAT and CDR2 is FQNNGV in the germline V gene. Trimming took 10 bases from V and 7 from J, leaving 29 bases between them. In nucleotides, the CDR3 is TGTGCCACCTCTTGGGCTCTGACGGGGTCTCAGGGGGAGCAGTACTTC. This gives the protein CATSWALTGSQGEQYF.